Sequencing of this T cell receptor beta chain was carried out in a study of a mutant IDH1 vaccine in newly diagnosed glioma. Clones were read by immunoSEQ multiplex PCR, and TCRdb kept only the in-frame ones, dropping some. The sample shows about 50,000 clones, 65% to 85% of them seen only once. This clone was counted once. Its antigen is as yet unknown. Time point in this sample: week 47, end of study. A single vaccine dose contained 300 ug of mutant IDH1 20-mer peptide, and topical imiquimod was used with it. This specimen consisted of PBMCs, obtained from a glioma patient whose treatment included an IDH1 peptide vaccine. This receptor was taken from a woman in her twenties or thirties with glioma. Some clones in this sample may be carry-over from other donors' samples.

CDR3 sequence (DNA): TGTGCCAGCTCACCAATGGACACCGGGGAGCTGTTTTTT. It specifies CASSPMDTGELFF. The rearrangement links TRBV18 to TRBJ2-2; D remains unclear. The CDR3 sequence is 13 residues long. V was pared by 2 bases and J by 3 bases, with 4 bases between. The germline V gene has CDR1 KGHSH and CDR2 LQKENI.